The 31 T cell receptor beta chains listed next were all sequenced from one sample in a study of blood T cell repertoires in COVID-19. Method: immunoSEQ multiplex PCR; TCRdb's copy keeps in-frame clones and lacks some. The repertoire holds 250,000 or so clones, with more than 70% as singletons. Specimen: peripheral blood. The receptors originated from a woman aged 55-69 years with acute or convalescent COVID-19.

V gene TRBV11-2 combines with J gene TRBJ2-1, with 13 bases identical to TRBD2. Per germline, CDR1 SGHAT and CDR2 FQNNGV. V lost 2 bases to trimming and J lost 7 bases; unmatched junction nucleotides: 2. This CDR3 spans 15 amino acids. The chain's CDR3 is CASSLTSGRGNEQFF. The CDR3, as DNA: TGTGCCAGCAGCTTAACTAGCGGGAGGGGAAATGAGCAGTTCTTC. Combining the CDR3 with reference TRBV11-2 and TRBJ2-1 gives the whole variable domain EAGVAQSPRYKIIEKRQSVAFWCNPISGHATLYWYQQILGQGPKLLIQFQNNGVVDDSQLPKDRFSAERLKGVDSTLKIQPAKLEDSAVYLCASSLTSGRGNEQFFGPGTRLTVL.

This chain uses TRBV6-2 or TRBV6-3 with TRBJ1-1; 9 nucleotides agree with TRBD1. From germline, CDR1 is MNHEY and CDR2 SVGEGT. The ends lost 5 bases at V and 0 bases at J; junction bases unmatched: 10. CDR3 length equals 17 residues. Here the CDR3 DNA reads TGTGCCAGCAGTCGGCGGACAGGGGTGGGAATGAACACTGAAGCTTTCTTT. This codes for CASSRRTGVGMNTEAFF.

The sample holds one count of this clone. The CDR3 spells CASSYPRDNREAFF. In nucleotides, the CDR3 is TGTGCCAGCAGCTATCCCCGGGACAATCGAGAGGCTTTCTTT. This chain connects TRBV5-4 to TRBJ1-1; D may be TRBD1 (6 bases). The CDR3 consists of 14 residues. Germline V lookup: CDR1 SGHNT, CDR2 YYREEE (reference sequence). V lost 3 bases and J 11 bases, leaving 20 bases between the germline ends.

The rearrangement joins TRBV5-6 to TRBJ1-4; maybe TRBD1 (5 bases). CDR3 size: 14 residues. Between the trimmed V and J ends, which lost 1 base and 11 bases, there was a span of 15 bases. Looked up from germline, CDR1 is SGHDT and CDR2 is YYEEEE. Here the CDR3 reads CASSLRLDRIKLFF. Here the CDR3 DNA reads TGTGCCAGCAGCTTGCGGCTTGACAGAATTAAACTGTTTTTT.

The chain links TRBV30 to TRBJ1-1, with D tentatively TRBD1 (5 bases). The CDR3 has 14 residues. Trimming stripped 2 bases from V and 5 bases from J, with 15 bases between. CDR1 GTSNPN and CDR2 SVGIG come from the germline V gene (reference sequence). The CDR3 here is CAWSYGRGATEAFF. As DNA, the CDR3 is TGTGCCTGGAGTTACGGGAGGGGAGCGACTGAAGCTTTCTTT. Supplemented by reference TRBV30 and TRBJ1-1, the full variable domain reads SQTIHQWPATLVQPVGSPLSLECTVEGTSNPNLYWYRQAAGRGLQLLFYSVGIGQISSEVPQNLSASRPQDRQFILSSKKLLLSDSGFYLCAWSYGRGATEAFFGQGTRLTVV.

V usage is TRBV5-1 and J usage is TRBJ2-3; D ambiguous. From germline, CDR1 is SGHRS and CDR2 YFSETQ. This CDR3 region has 14 residues. V gave up 4 bases and J gave up 4 bases, with 13 bases separating them. DNA of the CDR3: TGCGCCAGCAGCGAGTCACCGGTCGCAGATACGCAGTATTTT. Encoded protein: CASSESPVADTQYF.

J is TRBJ2-5 and V is TRBV11-2, with TRBD1 as a possible D gene (6 bases). Germline CDR1 reads SGHAT; CDR2 reads FQNNGV. This CDR3 has 15 amino acids. V was trimmed by 5 bases and J by 2 bases, leaving 15 bases between them. The CDR3 here is CASSRTRTEQETQYF. In DNA form, the CDR3 reads TGTGCCAGCAGCCGTACTCGGACAGAACAAGAGACCCAGTACTTC.

This chain joins TRBV2 and TRBJ2-7, with 11 positions matching TRBD2. The V segment lost 7 bases and the J segment 5 bases; nucleotides outside the gene matches: 7. This CDR3 has 14 residues. Looked up from germline, CDR1 is SNHLY and CDR2 is FYNNEI. This CDR3 is CASTGLAGLNEQYF. The CDR3 nucleotides are TGTGCCAGCACCGGACTAGCGGGTCTCAACGAGCAGTACTTC.

V usage is TRBV7-6 and J usage is TRBJ2-1; TRBD1 is a possible D gene (6 bases). V shed 5 bases and J shed 0 bases, with 11 bases lying between them. The CDR3 has 15 amino acids. From germline, CDR1 is SGHVS and CDR2 FNYEAQ. CDR3 sequence: CASSQGQDSYNEQFF. The CDR3 DNA is TGTGCCAGCAGCCAGGGACAAGACTCCTACAATGAGCAGTTCTTC. The variable domain in full, completed from reference TRBV7-6 and TRBJ2-1, reads GAGVSQSPRYKVTKRGQDVALRCDPISGHVSLYWYRQALGQGPEFLTYFNYEAQQDKSGLPNDRFSAERPEGSISTLTIQRTEQRDSAMYRCASSQGQDSYNEQFFGPGTRLTVL.

This clone was detected once. CDR3 sequence (DNA): TGTGCCAGCTATACAGGAGCGCGACCACCCCTCCACTTT. Amino acid sequence: CASYTGARPPLHF. This chain links TRBV28 with TRBJ1-6; tentatively, D is TRBD1 (5 bases). Deletions cut 8 bases from V and 11 bases from J, with 16 bases between. Germline V gene lookup returns CDR1 MDHEN and CDR2 SYDVKM. There are 13 residues in the CDR3.

V is TRBV18 and J is TRBJ2-3, with 10 bases matching TRBD2. The CDR3 covers 15 residues. Germline V gene data show CDR1 as KGHSH and CDR2 as LQKENI. With V trimmed by 4 bases and J by 2 bases, 3 bases remained unmatched. CDR3 loop: CASSRTSGPTDTQYF. Written as DNA, the CDR3 is TGTGCCAGCTCACGGACTAGCGGACCCACAGATACGCAGTATTTT.

This clone occurred a few times. The chain employs TRBV4-3 and TRBJ1-2; TRBD1 is a possible D gene (6 bases). The ends were cut back, 1 base at V and 4 bases at J, with 19 bases in the middle. Germline CDR1 reads LGHNA; CDR2 reads YSLEER. This CDR3 has 17 residues. The CDR3 DNA reads as TGCGCCAGCAGCCAAGGGAGCCGGGGGGGCTGGGGCTATGGCTACACCTTC. This translates into CASSQGSRGGWGYGYTF.

This clone was seen only once. The rearrangement uses TRBV7-8 and TRBJ2-7; 7 bases match TRBD1. This CDR3 has 12 amino acids. The V segment lost 5 bases and the J segment 6 bases; nucleotides outside the gene matches: 4. CDR1 is SGHVS, CDR2 FQNEAQ, per germline. The DNA of the CDR3 is TGTGCCAGCAGCACCCACAGGGGCGAGCAGTACTTC. It is translated as CASSTHRGEQYF.

The rearrangement links TRBV6-1 to TRBJ1-3; a weak D match, TRBD1 (5 bases). V dropped 4 bases and J dropped 2 bases, with 18 bases sitting between them. This CDR3 has 17 amino acids. The germline gives CDR1 MNHNS, CDR2 SASEGT. Written as DNA, the CDR3 is TGTGCCAGCAGTGCCCCCACCGACAGAGGCGCTGGAAACACCATATATTTT. Amino acid sequence: CASSAPTDRGAGNTIYF.

This sequence joins TRBV7-2 and TRBJ2-2; the D gene is possibly TRBD2 (5 bases). Deletions cut 5 bases from V and 4 bases from J, with 8 bases between. Germline V gives CDR1 SGHTA, CDR2 FQGNSA. This CDR3 is 13 amino acids long. The CDR3 DNA is TGTGCCAGCAGCCCCCGGGGCACCGGGGAGCTGTTTTTT. Its protein product is CASSPRGTGELFF.

This chain links TRBV5-1 with TRBJ2-5; 7 positions agree with TRBD1. The ends lost 0 bases at V and 5 bases at J; junction bases unmatched: 4. The CDR3 sequence is 14 residues long. Germline lookup yields CDR1 SGHRS and CDR2 YFSETQ. Here the CDR3 DNA reads TGCGCCAGCAGCTTGGGAGGGGGCATCGAGACCCAGTACTTC. Translation gives CASSLGGGIETQYF. Looking up the rest from reference TRBV5-1 and TRBJ2-5 gives the full variable domain: KAGVTQTPRYLIKTRGQQVTLSCSPISGHRSVSWYQQTPGQGLQFLFEYFSETQRNKGNFPGRFSGRQFSNSRSEMNVSTLELGDSALYLCASSLGGGIETQYFGPGTRLLVL.

V is TRBV5-6 and J is TRBJ2-3; 7 bases agree with TRBD1. With V trimmed by 5 bases and J by 5 bases, 11 bases remained unmatched. The CDR3 length is 15 residues. Germline V CDR1 and CDR2: SGHDT, YYEEEE. CDR3 sequence reads: CASRDDREYKDTQYF. CDR3 in DNA: TGTGCCAGCAGAGACGACAGGGAATATAAAGATACGCAGTATTTT.

The chain has TRBV2 and TRBJ2-7; 7 bases fit TRBD1. J lost 4 bases, V lost 5 bases, and 11 bases had no gene match. Per the germline V gene, CDR1 is SNHLY and CDR2 is FYNNEI. The CDR3 runs 15 residues. CDR3 coding DNA: TGTGCCAGCAGTAACCAAGCGACAGGGCGGTACGAGCAGTACTTC. This codes for CASSNQATGRYEQYF.

The chain is built from TRBV7-9 and TRBJ1-2, with 9 bases identical to TRBD1. Germline trimming cut 0 bases from V and 5 bases from J; bases unmatched to any gene: 13. The CDR3 runs 18 residues. Germline V gene data show CDR1 as SEHNR and CDR2 as FQNEAQ (reference sequence). The CDR3 region has the DNA TGTGCCAGCAGCTTAGCGGGGTTCGAACAGGGGGCAGGGTATGGCTACACCTTC. Translating gives CASSLAGFEQGAGYGYTF.

The chain has TRBV2 and TRBJ2-1; 14 bases fit TRBD2. Germline CDR1 and CDR2: SNHLY and FYNNEI. The trim removed 6 bases at V and 9 bases at J, leaving 7 bases unmatched. This CDR3 is built from 15 residues. CDR3 bases: TGTGCCAGCAGAGTGACTAGCGGGGGGGCCGGTGAGCAGTTCTTC. Residues: CASRVTSGGAGEQFF.

A few counts support this clone. The chain combines TRBV6-1 with TRBJ2-7; 8 bases align to TRBD2. CDR1 and CDR2 (germline): MNHNS, SASEGT. V lost 2 bases to trimming and J lost 5 bases; unmatched junction nucleotides: 8. This CDR3 contains 15 residues. CDR3 region: CASSEHGSGINEQYF. The CDR3 DNA reads TGTGCCAGCAGTGAACATGGTAGCGGGATCAACGAGCAGTACTTC.

The V gene is TRBV5-6, the J gene TRBJ2-1, with 11 nucleotides matching TRBD2. Germline CDR1 and CDR2: SGHDT and YYEEEE. The CDR3 sequence is 15 residues long. The V segment lost 2 bases and the J segment 9 bases; nucleotides outside the gene matches: 7. The CDR3 reads CASSFPSGRSSEQFF. CDR3 nucleotide sequence: TGTGCCAGCAGCTTTCCTAGCGGGAGGAGTAGTGAGCAGTTCTTC. Looking up the rest from reference TRBV5-6 and TRBJ2-1 gives the full variable domain: DAGVTQSPTHLIKTRGQQVTLRCSPKSGHDTVSWYQQALGQGPQFIFQYYEEEERQRGNFPDRFSGHQFPNYSSELNVNALLLGDSALYLCASSFPSGRSSEQFFGPGTRLTVL.

The CDR3 DNA reads as TGCGCCAGCAGATCCGGGACAGGGGGCGCGTATATTACAAAGACCCAGTACTTC. Its protein product is CASRSGTGGAYITKTQYF. The chain couples TRBV5-1 to TRBJ2-5, with 12 bases aligning to TRBD1. V lost 5 bases and J lost 6; bases outside the gene matches: 17. CDR3 length: 18 amino acids. The germline V gene has CDR1 SGHRS and CDR2 YFSETQ. The full variable domain, rest sourced from reference TRBV5-1 and TRBJ2-5, is KAGVTQTPRYLIKTRGQQVTLSCSPISGHRSVSWYQQTPGQGLQFLFEYFSETQRNKGNFPGRFSGRQFSNSRSEMNVSTLELGDSALYLCASRSGTGGAYITKTQYFGPGTRLLVL.

The V gene is TRBV6-2 or TRBV6-3, the J gene TRBJ1-2, with 7 bases lining up with TRBD1. The V and J ends lost 4 bases and 4 bases, in that order; junction bases with no gene match: 3. Looked up from germline, CDR1 is MNHEY and CDR2 is SVGEGT. The CDR3 length is 13 residues. The CDR3 coding sequence is TGTGCCAGCAGTTTGGGACAGAGCTATGGCTACACCTTC. It encodes CASSLGQSYGYTF.

The chain is built from TRBV5-1 and TRBJ2-1; the D gene is possibly TRBD2 (6 bases). Trimming cost V 6 bases and J 8 bases, with 12 bases left between them. CDR3 length: 12 amino acids. Germline V CDR1 and CDR2: SGHRS, YFSETQ. The CDR3 DNA sequence: TGCGCCAGCACCTGGGACTCTCATGAGCAGTTCTTC. Protein: CASTWDSHEQFF.

The chain uses TRBV6-2 or TRBV6-3 and TRBJ1-5; the D gene is possibly TRBD1 (5 bases). The CDR3 spans 16 residues. Trimming took off 6 bases at V and 1 base at J, with 16 bases between the two ends. The germline gives CDR1 MNHEY, CDR2 SVGEGT. CDR3 sequence (DNA): TGTGCCAGCAGCCCTCGGGGGGTCATGAGCAATCAGCCCCAGCATTTT. Translation: CASSPRGVMSNQPQHF.

V and J are TRBV24-1 and TRBJ2-2, with 12 bases aligning to TRBD2. The V gene end was trimmed by 9 bases and the J gene end by 4 bases; junction bases not matched to a gene: 14. The V gene's germline CDR1 is KGHDR and CDR2 SFDVKD. The CDR3 contains 18 residues. The CDR3 here is CATSGPSGGAVGTGELFF. CDR3 DNA: TGTGCCACCTCCGGTCCTAGCGGGGGGGCCGTTGGCACCGGGGAGCTGTTTTTT.

The chain recombines TRBV6-2 or TRBV6-3 with TRBJ1-1, with a possible D match to TRBD1 (6 bases). The germline V and J ends were trimmed by 3 bases and 0 bases, with 14 bases remaining between them. Germline loops: CDR1 MNHEY, CDR2 SVGEGT. The length of the CDR3 is 16 residues. CDR3 bases: TGTGCCAGCAGTTATCGCGGACAGTACTTGAACACTGAAGCTTTCTTT. This sequence encodes CASSYRGQYLNTEAFF.

This chain connects TRBV5-6 to TRBJ1-2; D gene ambiguous. CDR1 is SGHDT and CDR2 is YYEEEE in the germline V gene. V was cut by 4 bases and J by 3 bases, with 13 bases left in between. This CDR3 contains 14 residues. The CDR3 spells CASSPWPADYGYTF. The CDR3 DNA reads TGTGCCAGCAGCCCCTGGCCGGCGGACTATGGCTACACCTTC.

This clone appeared a single time. The genes are TRBV24-1 and TRBJ2-3; the match to TRBD2 covers 7 bases. The CDR3 totals 15 residues. Germline lookup yields CDR1 KGHDR and CDR2 SFDVKD. The V and J ends lost 0 bases and 4 bases, in that order; junction bases with no gene match: 3. The CDR3 region has the DNA TGTGCCACCAGTGATTTGGGGAGGGAGGCAGATACGCAGTATTTT. It translates to CATSDLGREADTQYF.

This chain links TRBV7-2 with TRBJ2-5, with D possibly matching TRBD1 (6 bases). Trimming took off 3 bases at V and 4 bases at J, with 9 bases between the two ends. The CDR3 is made up of 13 amino acids. Looked up from germline, CDR1 is SGHTA and CDR2 is FQGNSA. This CDR3 reads CASSFGQRETQYF. The CDR3 DNA is TGTGCCAGCAGCTTCGGACAGAGAGAGACCCAGTACTTC.